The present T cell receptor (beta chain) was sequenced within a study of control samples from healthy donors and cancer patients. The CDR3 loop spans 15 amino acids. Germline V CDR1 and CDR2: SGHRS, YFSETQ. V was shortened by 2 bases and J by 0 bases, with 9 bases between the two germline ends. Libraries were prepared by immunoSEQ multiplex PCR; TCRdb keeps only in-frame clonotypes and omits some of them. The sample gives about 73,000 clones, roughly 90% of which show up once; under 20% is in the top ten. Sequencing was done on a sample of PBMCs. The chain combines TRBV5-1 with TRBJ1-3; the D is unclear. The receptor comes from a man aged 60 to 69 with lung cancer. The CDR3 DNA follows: TGCGCCAGCAGCTTAGGCGTAGACTCTGGAAACACCATATATTTT. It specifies CASSLGVDSGNTIYF.